This T cell receptor (beta chain) was obtained from a study of shared clonotypes between healthy human individuals. Study results and limitations: Among donors, clonotype sharing was expected to be affected by sequencing depth. Compared with clonotypes that all four donors shared, non-shared clonotypes had lower generation probabilities.

About this clone: Its antigen is currently unknown.

CDR1 MGHDK and CDR2 SYGVNS come from the germline V gene. The CDR3 length is 16 residues. The V gene lost 4 bases and the J gene lost 7 bases, with 20 bases spanning the gap. Source study methods: ImmunoSEQ output lacked quality scores and full-length reads, limiting matched filtering. TCRdb's copy holds only in-frame clones and misses some; the assay was immunoSEQ multiplex PCR. The V and J calls and clone size come from that table; D and trimming were worked out from the DNA. The sample consists of some 1 million clones, more than 60% of them appearing once. Sequenced: memory CD4+ T cells sorted from blood. Subset here: CD45RA-negative fraction. V usage is TRBV25-1 and J usage is TRBJ2-1; tentatively, D is TRBD1 or TRBD2 (5 bases each). This receptor was identified in a man between 18 and 29 years old in good health. The CDR3 coding sequence is TGTGCCAGCAGTGGAACGAAGGGGACCGAGGGGAATGAGCAGTTCTTC. Its protein is CASSGTKGTEGNEQFF. Together with reference TRBV25-1 and TRBJ2-1, the CDR3 gives the full variable domain: EADIYQTPRYLVIGTGKKITLECSQTMGHDKMYWYQQDPGMELHLIHYSYGVNSTEKGDLSSESTVSRIRTEHFPLTLESARPSHTSQYLCASSGTKGTEGNEQFFGPGTRLTVL.